This T cell receptor (beta chain) was captured by sequencing in a study of cytomegalovirus exposure and HLA in healthy donors. Amplification used 60 Vbeta primers and 13 Jbeta primers. Profiling relied on immunoSEQ multiplex PCR, and the TCRdb table lists in-frame clones only, not all of them. Reported are about 150,000 clones; the ten largest clones contain 1.5% to 2%. V shed 3 bases and J shed 0 bases, with 18 bases lying between them. Germline V gene data show CDR1 as LNHDA and CDR2 as SQIVND (reference sequence). This CDR3 contains 18 residues. The rearrangement links TRBV19 to TRBJ1-3, with D possibly matching TRBD1 (6 bases). The sequence came from a woman aged 45-65 years in good health and CMV-seronegative. Sequenced: PBMCs. The CDR3 nucleotides read TGTGCCAGTAGTATCACAGGGTTAAGGAGGAGCTCTGGAAACACCATATATTTT. This encodes CASSITGLRRSSGNTIYF. Drawing the rest from reference TRBV19 and TRBJ1-3, the complete variable domain is DGGITQSPKYLFRKEGQNVTLSCEQNLNHDAMYWYRQDPGQGLRLIYYSQIVNDFQKGDIAEGYSVSREKKESFPLTVTSAQKNPTAFYLCASSITGLRRSSGNTIYFGEGSWLTVV.